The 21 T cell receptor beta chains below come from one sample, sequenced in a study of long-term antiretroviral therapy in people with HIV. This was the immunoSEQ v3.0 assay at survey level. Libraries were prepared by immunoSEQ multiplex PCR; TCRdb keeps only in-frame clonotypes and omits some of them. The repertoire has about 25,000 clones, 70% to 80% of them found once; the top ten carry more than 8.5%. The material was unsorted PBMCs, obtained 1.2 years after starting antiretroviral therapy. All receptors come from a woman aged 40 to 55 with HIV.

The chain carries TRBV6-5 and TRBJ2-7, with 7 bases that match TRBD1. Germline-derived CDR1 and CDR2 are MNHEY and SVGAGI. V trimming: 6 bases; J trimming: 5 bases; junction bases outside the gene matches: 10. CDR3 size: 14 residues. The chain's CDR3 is CASRGDREIDEQYF. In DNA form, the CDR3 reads TGTGCCAGCAGGGGAGACAGGGAAATAGACGAGCAGTACTTC.

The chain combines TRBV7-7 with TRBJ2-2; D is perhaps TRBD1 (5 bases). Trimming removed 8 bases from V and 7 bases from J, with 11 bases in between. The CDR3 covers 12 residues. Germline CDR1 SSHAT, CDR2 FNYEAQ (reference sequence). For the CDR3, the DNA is TGTGCCAGCTTGGGGCAGGGCGGGGAGCTGTTTTTT. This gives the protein CASLGQGGELFF.

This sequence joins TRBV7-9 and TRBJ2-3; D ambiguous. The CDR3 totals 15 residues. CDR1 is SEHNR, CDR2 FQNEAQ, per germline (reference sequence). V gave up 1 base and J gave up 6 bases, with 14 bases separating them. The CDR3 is CASSLVGLLGDTQYF. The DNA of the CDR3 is TGTGCCAGCAGCTTAGTTGGGCTATTAGGGGATACGCAGTATTTT.

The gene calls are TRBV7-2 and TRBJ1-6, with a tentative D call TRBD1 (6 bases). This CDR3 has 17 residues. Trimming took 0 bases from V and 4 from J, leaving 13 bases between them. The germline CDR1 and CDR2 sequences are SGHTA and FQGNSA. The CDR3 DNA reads TGTGCCAGCAGCTTAGCCTATAGGGACATATATAATTCACCCCTCCACTTT. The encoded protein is CASSLAYRDIYNSPLHF. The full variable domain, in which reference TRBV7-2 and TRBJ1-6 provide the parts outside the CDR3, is GAGVSQSPSNKVTEKGKDVELRCDPISGHTALYWYRQSLGQGLEFLIYFQGNSAPDKSGLPSDRFSAERTGGSVSTLTIQRTQQEDSAVYLCASSLAYRDIYNSPLHFGNGTRLTVT.

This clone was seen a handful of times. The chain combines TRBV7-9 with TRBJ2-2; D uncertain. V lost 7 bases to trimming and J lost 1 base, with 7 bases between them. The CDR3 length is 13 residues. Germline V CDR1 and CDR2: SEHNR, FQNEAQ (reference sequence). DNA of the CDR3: TGTGCCAGCACCCCCGTGAACACCGGGGAGCTGTTTTTT. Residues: CASTPVNTGELFF.

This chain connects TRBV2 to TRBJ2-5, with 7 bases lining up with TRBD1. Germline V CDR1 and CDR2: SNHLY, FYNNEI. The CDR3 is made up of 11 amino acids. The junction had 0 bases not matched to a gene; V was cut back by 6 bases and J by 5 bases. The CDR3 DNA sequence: TGTGCCAGCAGGACAGGGGAGACCCAGTACTTC. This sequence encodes CASRTGETQYF.

CDR3 residues: CASSPMTTLNYGYTF. In DNA, the CDR3 is TGTGCCAGCAGCCCGATGACAACCTTAAACTATGGCTACACCTTC. The V call is TRBV7-8, the J call TRBJ1-2, with D unclear. The V end lost 5 bases, the J end lost 2 bases, and 15 bases lay between the germline ends. CDR1 is SGHVS and CDR2 is FQNEAQ in the germline V gene. This CDR3 has 15 residues. Supplemented by reference TRBV7-8 and TRBJ1-2, the full variable domain reads GAGVSQSPRYKVAKRGQDVALRCDPISGHVSLFWYQQALGQGPEFLTYFQNEAQLDKSGLPSDRFFAERPEGSVSTLKIQRTQQEDSAVYLCASSPMTTLNYGYTFGSGTRLTVV.

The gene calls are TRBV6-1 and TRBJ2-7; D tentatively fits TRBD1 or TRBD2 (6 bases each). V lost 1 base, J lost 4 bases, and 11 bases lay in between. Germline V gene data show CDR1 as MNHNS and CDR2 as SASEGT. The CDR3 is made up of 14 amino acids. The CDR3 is CASSEVRGGYEQYF. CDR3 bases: TGTGCCAGCAGTGAAGTCAGGGGAGGATACGAGCAGTACTTC.

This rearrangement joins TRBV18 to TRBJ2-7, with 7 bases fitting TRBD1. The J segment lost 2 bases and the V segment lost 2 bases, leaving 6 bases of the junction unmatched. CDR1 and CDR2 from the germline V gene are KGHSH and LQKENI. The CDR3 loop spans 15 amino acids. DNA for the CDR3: TGTGCCAGCTCACCAGGGCAGGGGGTAACCTACGAGCAGTACTTC. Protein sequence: CASSPGQGVTYEQYF.

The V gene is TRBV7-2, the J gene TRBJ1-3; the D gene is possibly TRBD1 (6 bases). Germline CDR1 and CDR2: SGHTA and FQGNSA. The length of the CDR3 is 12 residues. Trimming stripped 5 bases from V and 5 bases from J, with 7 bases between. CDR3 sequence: CASSGGRNTIYF. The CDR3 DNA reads TGTGCCAGCAGCGGGGGGCGAAACACCATATATTTT.

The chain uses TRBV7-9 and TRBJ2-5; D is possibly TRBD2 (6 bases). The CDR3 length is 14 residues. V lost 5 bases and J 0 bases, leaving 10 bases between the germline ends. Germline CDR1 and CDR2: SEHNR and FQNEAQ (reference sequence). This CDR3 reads CASSLGGYQETQYF. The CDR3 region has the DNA TGTGCCAGCAGCCTTGGAGGGTACCAAGAGACCCAGTACTTC.

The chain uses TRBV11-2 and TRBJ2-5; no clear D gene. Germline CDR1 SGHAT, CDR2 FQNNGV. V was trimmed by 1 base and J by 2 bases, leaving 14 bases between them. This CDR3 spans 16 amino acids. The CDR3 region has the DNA TGTGCCAGCAGCTTAGGGCTACGGGCAGATCAAGAGACCCAGTACTTC. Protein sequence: CASSLGLRADQETQYF.

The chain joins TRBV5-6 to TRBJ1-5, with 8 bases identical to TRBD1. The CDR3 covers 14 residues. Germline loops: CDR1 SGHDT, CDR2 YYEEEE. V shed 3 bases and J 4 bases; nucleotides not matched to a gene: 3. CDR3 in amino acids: CASSSWDRNQPQHF. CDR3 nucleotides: TGTGCCAGCAGCTCATGGGACAGGAATCAGCCCCAGCATTTT. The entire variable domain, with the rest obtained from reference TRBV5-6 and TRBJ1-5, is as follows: DAGVTQSPTHLIKTRGQQVTLRCSPKSGHDTVSWYQQALGQGPQFIFQYYEEEERQRGNFPDRFSGHQFPNYSSELNVNALLLGDSALYLCASSSWDRNQPQHFGDGTRLSIL.

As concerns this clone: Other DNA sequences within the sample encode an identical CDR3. CDR3 amino acids: CASSPARGDGYTF. The CDR3 DNA is TGTGCCAGCTCACCGGCCAGGGGAGATGGCTACACCTTC. V and J are TRBV18 and TRBJ1-2; D is perhaps TRBD1 (6 bases). The CDR3 is 13 residues long. Per germline, CDR1 KGHSH and CDR2 LQKENI. V was cut by 3 bases and J by 6 bases, with 11 bases left in between.

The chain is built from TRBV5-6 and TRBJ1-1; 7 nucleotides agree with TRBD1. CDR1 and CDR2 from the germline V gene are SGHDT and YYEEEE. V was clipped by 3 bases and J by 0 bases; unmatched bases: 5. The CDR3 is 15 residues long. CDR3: CASSSRQGMNTEAFF. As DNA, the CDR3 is TGTGCCAGCAGCTCAAGACAGGGCATGAACACTGAAGCTTTCTTT.

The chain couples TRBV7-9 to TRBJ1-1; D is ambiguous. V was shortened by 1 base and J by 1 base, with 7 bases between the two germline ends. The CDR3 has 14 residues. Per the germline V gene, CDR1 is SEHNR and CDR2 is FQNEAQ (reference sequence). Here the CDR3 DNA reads TGTGCCAGCAGCTTAGTGGCAGAGAACACTGAAGCTTTCTTT. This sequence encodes CASSLVAENTEAFF.

The CDR3 here is CASGVGMNTEAFF. CDR3 nucleotides: TGTGCCAGTGGGGTGGGGATGAACACTGAAGCTTTCTTT. This chain links TRBV19 with TRBJ1-1; D gene unclear. V was pared by 8 bases and J by 0 bases, with 10 bases between. The CDR3 totals 13 residues. Germline values: CDR1 LNHDA, CDR2 SQIVND (reference sequence).

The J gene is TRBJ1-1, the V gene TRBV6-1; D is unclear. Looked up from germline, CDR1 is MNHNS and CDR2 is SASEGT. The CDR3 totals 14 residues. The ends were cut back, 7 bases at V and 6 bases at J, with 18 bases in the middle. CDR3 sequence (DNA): TGTGCCAGCAACAATAACTGGTACAGCCCTGAAGCTTTCTTT. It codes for CASNNNWYSPEAFF.

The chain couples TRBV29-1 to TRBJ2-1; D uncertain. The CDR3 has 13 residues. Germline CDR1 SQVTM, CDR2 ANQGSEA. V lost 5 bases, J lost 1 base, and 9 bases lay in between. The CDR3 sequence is CSVTTVSYNEQFF. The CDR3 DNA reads TGCAGCGTTACGACGGTGTCCTACAATGAGCAGTTCTTC.

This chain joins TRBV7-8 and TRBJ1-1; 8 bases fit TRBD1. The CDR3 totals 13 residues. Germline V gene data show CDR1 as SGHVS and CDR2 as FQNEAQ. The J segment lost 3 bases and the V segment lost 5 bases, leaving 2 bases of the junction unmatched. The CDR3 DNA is TGTGCCAGCAGCCGGACAGGGTACACTGAAGCTTTCTTT. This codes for CASSRTGYTEAFF.

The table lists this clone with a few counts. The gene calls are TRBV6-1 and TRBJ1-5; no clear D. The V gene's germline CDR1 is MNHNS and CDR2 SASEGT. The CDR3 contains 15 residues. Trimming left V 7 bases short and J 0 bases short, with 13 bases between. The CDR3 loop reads CASTPQINSNQPQHF. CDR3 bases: TGTGCCAGCACGCCTCAGATTAATAGCAATCAGCCCCAGCATTTT.